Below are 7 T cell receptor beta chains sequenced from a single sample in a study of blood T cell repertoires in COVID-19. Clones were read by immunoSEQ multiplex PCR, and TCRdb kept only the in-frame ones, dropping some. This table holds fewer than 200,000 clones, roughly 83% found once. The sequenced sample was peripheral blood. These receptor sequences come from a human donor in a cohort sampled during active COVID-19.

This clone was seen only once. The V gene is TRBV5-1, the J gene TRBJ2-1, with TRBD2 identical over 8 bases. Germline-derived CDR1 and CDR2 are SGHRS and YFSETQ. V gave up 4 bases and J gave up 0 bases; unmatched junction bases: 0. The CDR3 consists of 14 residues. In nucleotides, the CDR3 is TGCGCCAGCAGCGGGACTAGCTCCTACAATGAGCAGTTCTTC. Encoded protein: CASSGTSSYNEQFF.

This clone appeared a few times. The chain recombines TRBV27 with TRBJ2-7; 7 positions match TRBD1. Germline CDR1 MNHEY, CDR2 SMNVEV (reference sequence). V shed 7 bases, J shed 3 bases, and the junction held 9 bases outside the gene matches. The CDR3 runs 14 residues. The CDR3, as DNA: TGTGCCAGCAAATATCGGGACAGCTTCTACGAGCAGTACTTC. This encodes CASKYRDSFYEQYF.

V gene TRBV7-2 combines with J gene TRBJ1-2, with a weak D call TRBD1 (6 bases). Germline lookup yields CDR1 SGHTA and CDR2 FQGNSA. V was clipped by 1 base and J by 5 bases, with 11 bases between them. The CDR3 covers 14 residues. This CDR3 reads CASSLGGLAYGYTF. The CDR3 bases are TGTGCCAGCAGCTTAGGGGGGCTTGCGTATGGCTACACCTTC.

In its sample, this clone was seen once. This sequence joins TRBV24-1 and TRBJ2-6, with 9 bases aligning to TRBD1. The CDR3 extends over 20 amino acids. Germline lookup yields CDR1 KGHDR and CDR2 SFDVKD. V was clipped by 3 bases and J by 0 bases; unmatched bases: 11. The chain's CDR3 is CATSDQTDRGIFSGANVLTF. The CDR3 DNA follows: TGTGCCACCAGTGATCAAACGGACAGGGGTATATTCTCTGGGGCCAACGTCCTGACTTTC.

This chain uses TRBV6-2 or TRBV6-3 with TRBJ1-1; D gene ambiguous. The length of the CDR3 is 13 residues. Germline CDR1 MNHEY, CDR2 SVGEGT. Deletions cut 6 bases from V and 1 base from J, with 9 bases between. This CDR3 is CASSRDRNTEAFF. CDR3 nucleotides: TGTGCCAGCAGCCGAGATAGGAACACTGAAGCTTTCTTT.

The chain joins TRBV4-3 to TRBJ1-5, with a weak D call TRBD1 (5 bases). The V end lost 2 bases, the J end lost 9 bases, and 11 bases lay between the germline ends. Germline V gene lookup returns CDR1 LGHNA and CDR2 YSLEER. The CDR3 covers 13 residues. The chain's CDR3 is CASSQLGVAPQHF. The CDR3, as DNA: TGCGCCAGCAGCCAATTAGGGGTGGCGCCCCAGCATTTT.

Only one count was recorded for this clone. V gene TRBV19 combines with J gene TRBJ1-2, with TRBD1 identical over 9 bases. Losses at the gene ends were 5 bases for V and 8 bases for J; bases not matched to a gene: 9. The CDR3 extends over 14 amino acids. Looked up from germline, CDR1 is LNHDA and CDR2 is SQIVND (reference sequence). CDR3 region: CASSPLRTGEGYTF. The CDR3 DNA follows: TGTGCCAGTAGTCCGCTGAGGACAGGGGAAGGCTACACCTTC.